This TCR beta chain was recorded in a study of OX40 agonist ivuxolimab in advanced cancers. The study in broad terms: Ivuxolimab, which targeted the costimulatory receptor OX40 (CD134), was an agonistic, fully human IgG2 monoclonal antibody. The paper covers the monotherapy dose-escalation part of the phase I ivuxolimab trial, which included N ≈ 50 patients. In the dose-escalation cohort, around four fifths of patients were male, and the mean age was roughly 60 years, with a range of about 20 to 79. Intravenous ivuxolimab was administered to patients every 2 weeks at six dose levels: 0.01, 0.1, 0.3, 1.5, 3 and 10 mg/kg. Partial responses were achieved by three dose-escalation patients, of whom one had hepatocellular carcinoma and two had cutaneous melanoma. Of the roughly 51 patients in dose escalation, about 19 had hepatocellular carcinoma, approximately 15 had melanoma, 9 had renal cell carcinoma and 9 had head and neck cancer. Prior anti-PD-1, anti-PD-L1 or anti-CTLA-4 therapy was permitted, and checkpoint inhibitors had been received by around 40% of dose-escalation patients. Peripheral TCRbeta sequencing aimed to test whether ivuxolimab altered TCR sequence diversity and caused clonal T-cell expansion.

General study outcomes and caveats: At doses of 0.1 to 3.0 mg/kg, clonal expansion of both CD4+ and CD8+ T cells in blood was seen between baseline and week 6. Low levels of normalized T-cell clonal expansion were also seen in some nonresponding patients. Antigen specificity was not determined for the clonally expanded peripheral T cells. On average, CD8+ T cells showed more expanded clones than CD4+ T cells after ivuxolimab. Partial responders in the 0.1-3.0 mg/kg groups had among the lowest normalized peripheral clonal expansion, especially among CD8+ T cells.

Ends trimmed: V by 0 bases, J by 5 bases; bases unmatched to a gene: 14. From a lookup of the germline V gene (reference sequence), CDR1 and CDR2 are MNHEY and SMNVEV. The CDR3 covers 18 residues, taking in both the cysteine and the phenylalanine. Just CDR3 DNA is preserved here, 54 bases in frame from base 1. Patients with autoimmune disease history or receiving systemic immunosuppression were excluded from the trial. Peripheral blood for TCR sequencing was collected from all dose cohorts at baseline, on cycle 4 day 1, and on cycle 7 day 1. Samples came from an open-label, multicenter, first-in-human phase I dose-escalation trial of ivuxolimab. Adults with locally advanced or metastatic melanoma, renal cell carcinoma, hepatocellular carcinoma or head and neck squamous cell carcinoma were enrolled in the trial. Before TCR sequencing, CD4+ T cells and CD8+ T cells were sorted from peripheral blood as separate populations.

This clone was detected only once. Its recognized antigen is unknown. No much larger clone exists at a distance of one base, and base qualities are not known. For sequencing of the TCRbeta CDR3 region, genomic DNA was extracted from the sorted cells. The immunoSEQ Assay was used to sequence the TCRbeta CDR3 regions. This immuneACCESS table, as held by TCRdb, lists in-frame sequences with V and J called but not all clones. Of the missing ones, under half trace to an unresolved V gene in checked studies; the others have no known cause. The table for this sample lists approximately 67,000 clones; around 83% of them were counted only once. The ten largest clones take up 2.5% of the sample.

Recombination linked TRBV27 to TRBJ1-1, with 8 central nucleotides matching TRBD1. The input for sequencing was CD4+ or CD8+ T cells sorted from blood, taken in a trial of the OX40 agonist ivuxolimab. The source is an adult with an advanced solid tumor such as melanoma, head and neck, liver or kidney cancer. Read as DNA, the sequence is TGTGCCAGCAGTTTATCGAGGACAGGGCGGATGAGAGGGACTGAAGCTTTCTTT. Its coded protein is CASSLSRTGRMRGTEAFF.